The 30 T cell receptor beta chains below come from one sample, sequenced in a study of shared clonotypes between healthy human individuals. Clones were read by immunoSEQ multiplex PCR, and TCRdb kept only the in-frame ones, dropping some. Seen here are some 1.4 million clones, around 97% observed once, and the top ten hold roughly 1.2%. The material sequenced was naive CD4+ T cells sorted from blood. Subset indicated: CD45RA+ positively selected. The receptors here all came from a young man in good health.

A word on this clone: The sample contains more than one DNA sequence encoding this CDR3. The rearrangement links TRBV12-5 to TRBJ2-3; D gene unclear. Trimming pared 5 bases from V and 1 base from J, leaving 4 bases between. Looked up from germline, CDR1 is LGHNT and CDR2 is FRNRAP. The length of the CDR3 is 12 residues. The CDR3 DNA sequence: TGTGCTAGTGGTCCCCGCACAGATACGCAGTATTTT. Translated: CASGPRTDTQYF. Full variable domain (remainder filled in from reference TRBV12-5 and TRBJ2-3): DARVTQTPRHKVTEMGQEVTMRCQPILGHNTVFWYRQTMMQGLELLAYFRNRAPLDDSGMPKDRFSAEMPDATLATLKIQPSEPRDSAVYFCASGPRTDTQYFGPGTRLTVL.

The V gene is TRBV4-1, the J gene TRBJ1-5; no clear D. Trimming cost V 1 base and J 6 bases, with 4 bases left between them. The germline V gene encodes CDR1 MGHRA and CDR2 YSYEKL. This CDR3 has 12 amino acids. CDR3 amino acids: CASSQGAQPQHF. The CDR3 DNA follows: TGCGCCAGCAGCCAAGGCGCTCAGCCCCAGCATTTT.

This rearrangement joins TRBV28 to TRBJ1-5, with TRBD1 matching 7 bases. CDR1 and CDR2 (germline): MDHEN, SYDVKM. This CDR3 has 14 residues. Trimming removed 6 bases from V and 3 bases from J; junction bases left unmatched: 5. The CDR3: CASSPTGHNQPQHF. CDR3 in DNA: TGTGCCAGCAGCCCGACAGGGCACAATCAGCCCCAGCATTTT.

This clone was picked up one time. The chain is built from TRBV28 and TRBJ2-1, with 8 bases lining up with TRBD1. The CDR3 consists of 15 residues. The germline V gene has CDR1 MDHEN and CDR2 SYDVKM. After removal of 5 bases from V and 3 bases from J, the junction contained 6 bases not matched to a gene. Written as DNA, the CDR3 is TGTGCCAGCAGTCCGATGACAGGGGACTACAATGAGCAGTTCTTC. Its protein is CASSPMTGDYNEQFF.

The J gene is TRBJ2-3, the V gene TRBV7-2; tentatively, D is TRBD2 (6 bases). The length of the CDR3 is 17 residues. The V gene's germline CDR1 is SGHTA and CDR2 FQGNSA. Between the trimmed V and J ends, which lost 1 base and 5 bases, there was a span of 19 bases. CDR3 nucleotide sequence: TGTGCCAGCAGCTTAGAACTAGCTTCGCGGCCGGGAGATACGCAGTATTTT. Translation gives CASSLELASRPGDTQYF.

The chain couples TRBV30 to TRBJ2-7; possibly TRBD2 for D (5 bases). The CDR3 covers 15 residues. V lost 0 bases and J lost 2, with 14 bases in between. CDR1 and CDR2 from the germline V gene are GTSNPN and SVGIG (reference sequence). The CDR3 DNA sequence: TGTGCCTGGAGTGTCCCCGGACTGCCCACCTACGAGCAGTACTTC. As protein: CAWSVPGLPTYEQYF.

V gene TRBV6-1 combines with J gene TRBJ2-7, with D possibly matching TRBD2 (6 bases). CDR3 length equals 12 residues. Trimming removed 11 bases from V and 3 bases from J, with 14 bases in between. Germline CDR1 and CDR2: MNHNS and SASEGT. The CDR3 coding sequence is TGTGCCTCGAACCGGGGAGGCTACGAGCAGTACTTC. This codes for CASNRGGYEQYF.

This rearrangement joins TRBV19 to TRBJ1-4, with D unresolved. The CDR3 consists of 16 residues. The V end was cut by 5 bases, the J end by 3 bases, with 16 bases between. Germline V CDR1 and CDR2: LNHDA, SQIVND (reference sequence). The CDR3 sequence is CASSPLGSTANEKLFF. The CDR3 DNA reads as TGTGCCAGTAGTCCTCTAGGGAGTACGGCTAATGAAAAACTGTTTTTT.

The chain recombines TRBV27 with TRBJ2-1, with 10 bases lining up with TRBD2. Trimming took 2 bases from V and 3 from J; bases not matched to a gene: 4. CDR3 length: 16 residues. Germline V gives CDR1 MNHEY, CDR2 SMNVEV (reference sequence). CDR3 sequence (DNA): TGTGCCAGCAGTTTAATAGCGGGAGGACGCTACAATGAGCAGTTCTTC. Amino acid sequence: CASSLIAGGRYNEQFF.

A remark on this clone: Other DNA sequences within the sample encode an identical CDR3. The chain carries TRBV11-3 and TRBJ2-3; D remains ambiguous. V lost 4 bases and J 3 bases, leaving 5 bases between the germline ends. CDR3 length: 12 amino acids. Germline CDR1 is SGHNT and CDR2 is YENEEA. DNA of the CDR3: TGTGCCAGCAGCTCATCGACAGATACGCAGTATTTT. Its translation is CASSSSTDTQYF.

CDR3 protein: CASSYTPVLGEKLFF. For the CDR3, the DNA is TGTGCCAGCAGTTACACGCCAGTCTTGGGTGAAAAACTGTTTTTT. J is TRBJ1-4 and V is TRBV6-6, with D uncertain. This CDR3 has 15 residues. From germline, CDR1 is MNHNY and CDR2 SVGAGI (reference sequence). Trimming removed 2 bases from V and 7 bases from J, with 14 bases in between.

This chain uses TRBV5-1 with TRBJ2-2, with 10 positions matching TRBD1. J gave up 7 bases and V 0 bases, and 12 bases lay outside the gene matches. CDR1 and CDR2 (germline): SGHRS, YFSETQ. There are 18 residues in the CDR3. CDR3 DNA: TGCGCCAGCAGCTTGGCCCTGGACAGGGGGATTTCAAGCGGGGAGCTGTTTTTT. Amino acids: CASSLALDRGISSGELFF.

For this clone: Other DNA variants within this sample encode the same CDR3. The chain employs TRBV19 and TRBJ1-1, with unresolved D. The CDR3 totals 12 residues. Trimming removed 3 bases at V and 4 bases at J, with 6 bases between. Germline CDR1 reads LNHDA; CDR2 reads SQIVND (reference sequence). CDR3 sequence (DNA): TGTGCCAGTAGTATCCGGGGCACTGAAGCTTTCTTT. It encodes CASSIRGTEAFF. Combining the CDR3 with reference TRBV19 and TRBJ1-1 gives the whole variable domain DGGITQSPKYLFRKEGQNVTLSCEQNLNHDAMYWYRQDPGQGLRLIYYSQIVNDFQKGDIAEGYSVSREKKESFPLTVTSAQKNPTAFYLCASSIRGTEAFFGQGTRLTVV.

The rearrangement uses TRBV19 and TRBJ2-7; D possibly matches TRBD1 or TRBD2 (5 bases each). Germline lookup yields CDR1 LNHDA and CDR2 SQIVND (reference sequence). V was clipped by 2 bases and J by 3 bases, with 14 bases between them. The CDR3 covers 15 residues. The CDR3 sequence is CASSIIRDGGYEQYF. CDR3 nucleotides: TGTGCCAGTAGTATAATTCGGGACGGCGGCTACGAGCAGTACTTC. Based on the CDR3 plus reference TRBV19 and TRBJ2-7, the full variable domain is DGGITQSPKYLFRKEGQNVTLSCEQNLNHDAMYWYRQDPGQGLRLIYYSQIVNDFQKGDIAEGYSVSREKKESFPLTVTSAQKNPTAFYLCASSIIRDGGYEQYFGPGTRLTVT.

In its sample, this clone was seen once. V and J are TRBV7-3 and TRBJ2-1, with 9 bases that match TRBD1. This CDR3 is built from 17 residues. V gave up 2 bases and J gave up 2 bases; unmatched junction bases: 7. Germline CDR1 reads SGHTA; CDR2 reads FQGTGA. CDR3 nucleotides: TGTGCCAGCAGCTTATTCGGGACAGGGACTACCTACAATGAGCAGTTCTTC. Translation: CASSLFGTGTTYNEQFF.

CDR3 loop: CASSAELAGENEQFF. The CDR3 bases are TGTGCCAGCAGTGCCGAACTAGCGGGAGAGAATGAGCAGTTCTTC. The chain combines TRBV28 with TRBJ2-1, with 11 bases lining up with TRBD2. V shed 5 bases and J 7 bases; nucleotides not matched to a gene: 7. This CDR3 spans 15 amino acids. The V gene's germline CDR1 is MDHEN and CDR2 SYDVKM.

The rearrangement joins TRBV6-1 to TRBJ2-5; a weak D match, TRBD2 (6 bases). The germline gives CDR1 MNHNS, CDR2 SASEGT. V was clipped by 7 bases and J by 1 base, with 13 bases between them. The CDR3 is 14 residues long. The CDR3 coding sequence is TGTGCCAGCACGGAATTCGGGGGCCAAGAGACCCAGTACTTC. Its translation is CASTEFGGQETQYF.

This clone showed up just once. The chain recombines TRBV10-2 with TRBJ2-1; possible D gene TRBD2, 6 bases. Trimming pared 6 bases from V and 4 bases from J, leaving 7 bases between. Germline V gene lookup returns CDR1 WSHSY and CDR2 SAAADI. The CDR3 contains 12 residues. CDR3 sequence (DNA): TGCGCCAGCAGCGGGACTTACAATGAGCAGTTCTTC. It yields the protein CASSGTYNEQFF.

In nucleotides, the CDR3 is TGTGCCAGCAGTTACAGGACAGAGAACACTGAAGCTTTCTTT. Translation: CASSYRTENTEAFF. This rearrangement joins TRBV6-5 to TRBJ1-1; D might be TRBD1 (6 bases). The CDR3 is made up of 14 amino acids. Germline CDR1 MNHEY, CDR2 SVGAGI. V was shortened by 2 bases and J by 1 base, with 8 bases between the two germline ends.

The gene calls are TRBV7-2 and TRBJ2-7; D may be TRBD1 (5 bases). V gave up 8 bases and J gave up 1 base, with 9 bases separating them. Looked up from germline, CDR1 is SGHTA and CDR2 is FQGNSA. The CDR3 runs 12 residues. Written as DNA, the CDR3 is TGTGCCAGCGGACGACAGTCCTACGAGCAGTACTTC. Protein product: CASGRQSYEQYF.

The chain is built from TRBV2 and TRBJ2-4; either TRBD1 or TRBD2 may fit D (5 bases each). The V end lost 5 bases, the J end lost 12 bases, and 26 bases lay between the germline ends. The CDR3 covers 16 residues. Germline V gene lookup returns CDR1 SNHLY and CDR2 FYNNEI. CDR3 coding DNA: TGTGCCAGCAGTCCAGAGCCTCCCGGGACCCTGTATCCTCAGTACTTC. Amino acids: CASSPEPPGTLYPQYF.

The chain uses TRBV4-1 and TRBJ2-1, with 10 bases lining up with TRBD2. Germline trimming cut 0 bases from V and 16 bases from J; bases unmatched to any gene: 15. The CDR3 runs to 16 residues. From germline, CDR1 is MGHRA and CDR2 YSYEKL. The DNA of the CDR3 is TGCGCCAGCAGCCAAGAATTCCGTACTAGCGGGACCGAAGCCTTCTTC. The encoded protein is CASSQEFRTSGTEAFF.

This clone has more than one count but fewer than ten. The V call is TRBV7-9, the J call TRBJ2-3; tentative D call: TRBD2 (6 bases). There are 15 residues in the CDR3. V lost 5 bases and J lost 2, with 14 bases in between. From germline, CDR1 is SEHNR and CDR2 FQNEAQ (reference sequence). CDR3 loop: CASSGDGGNTDTQYF. The CDR3 DNA reads as TGTGCCAGCAGCGGAGATGGGGGGAACACAGATACGCAGTATTTT.

The rearrangement uses TRBV30 and TRBJ1-5, with D unresolved. The CDR3 length is 19 residues. The germline V and J ends were trimmed by 0 bases and 0 bases, with 21 bases remaining between them. Germline CDR1 and CDR2: GTSNPN and SVGIG (reference sequence). CDR3 DNA: TGTGCCTGGAGTGTAAGCGGGGAAGAGGAGTTTTATAGCAATCAGCCCCAGCATTTT. It translates to CAWSVSGEEEFYSNQPQHF.

The gene calls are TRBV14 and TRBJ1-1; 7 nucleotides line up with TRBD1. From germline, CDR1 is SGHDN and CDR2 FVKESK. V was clipped by 4 bases and J by 4 bases; unmatched bases: 12. The CDR3 is 16 amino acids. For the CDR3, the DNA is TGTGCCAGCAGCCTTTTGGGGACAGTCCCTCTCACTGAAGCTTTCTTT. It translates to CASSLLGTVPLTEAFF.

The chain couples TRBV28 to TRBJ2-7; the D is unclear. The CDR3 length is 14 residues. V gave up 4 bases and J gave up 1 base, with 11 bases separating them. Germline loops: CDR1 MDHEN, CDR2 SYDVKM. The CDR3 region has the DNA TGTGCCAGCAGTTACGTAGGGCAGTCCTACGAGCAGTACTTC. Translation gives CASSYVGQSYEQYF.

J is TRBJ1-5 and V is TRBV7-9; 7 bases are a match to TRBD1. CDR1 SEHNR and CDR2 FQNEAQ come from the germline V gene (reference sequence). The length of the CDR3 is 16 residues. J lost 2 bases, V lost 2 bases, and 6 bases had no gene match. In DNA, the CDR3 is TGTGCCAGCAGCTTATTTCCCCAGGGGGGCAATCAGCCCCAGCATTTT. It encodes CASSLFPQGGNQPQHF.

The rearrangement uses TRBV5-8 and TRBJ2-6; TRBD1 agrees at 7 bases. V shed 3 bases, J shed 0 bases, and the junction held 6 bases outside the gene matches. CDR1 is SGHTS, CDR2 YDEGEE, per germline. The CDR3 is made up of 17 amino acids. The CDR3 here is CASSSPGQISGANVLTF. In DNA, the CDR3 is TGTGCCAGCAGCTCGCCGGGACAGATCTCTGGGGCCAACGTCCTGACTTTC.

The V gene is TRBV10-3, the J gene TRBJ2-5, with 12 bases fitting TRBD2. Germline values: CDR1 ENHRY, CDR2 SYGVKD. Losses at the gene ends were 2 bases for V and 5 bases for J; bases not matched to a gene: 9. The CDR3 runs to 17 residues. CDR3: CAISEAPSGRAGETQYF. The CDR3, as DNA: TGTGCCATCAGTGAGGCTCCTAGCGGGAGGGCCGGGGAGACCCAGTACTTC.

The chain recombines TRBV27 with TRBJ2-2; D assignment may be TRBD1 or TRBD2 (5 bases each). Germline V gives CDR1 MNHEY, CDR2 SMNVEV (reference sequence). V dropped 4 bases and J dropped 4 bases, with 16 bases sitting between them. CDR3 length: 16 residues. CDR3 sequence (DNA): TGTGCCAGCAGTTCCCTAATTAAGGGGAGCACCGGGGAGCTGTTTTTT. Its translation is CASSSLIKGSTGELFF.